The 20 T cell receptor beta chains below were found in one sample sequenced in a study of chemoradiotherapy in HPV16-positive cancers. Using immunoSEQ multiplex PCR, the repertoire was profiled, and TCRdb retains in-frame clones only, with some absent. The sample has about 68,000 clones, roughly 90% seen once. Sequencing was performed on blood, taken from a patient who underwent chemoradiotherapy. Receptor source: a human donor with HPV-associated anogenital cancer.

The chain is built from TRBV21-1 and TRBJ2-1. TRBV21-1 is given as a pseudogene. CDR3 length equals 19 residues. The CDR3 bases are TGTGCCAGCAGCAGGCGGGCAGGGCAGCGGAAAATCGGATACAATGAGCAGTTCTTC. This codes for CASSRRAGQRKIGYNEQFF.

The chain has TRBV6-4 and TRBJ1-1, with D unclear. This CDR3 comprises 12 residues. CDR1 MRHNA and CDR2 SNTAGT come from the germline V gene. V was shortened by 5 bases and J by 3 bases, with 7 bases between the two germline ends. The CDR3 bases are TGTGCCAGCAGTAATGGGGACACTGAAGCTTTCTTT. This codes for CASSNGDTEAFF.

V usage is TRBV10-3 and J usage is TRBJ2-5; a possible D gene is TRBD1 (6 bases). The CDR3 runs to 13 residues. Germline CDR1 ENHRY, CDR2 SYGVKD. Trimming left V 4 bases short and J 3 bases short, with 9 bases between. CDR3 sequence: CAISGTEKETQYF. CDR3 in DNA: TGTGCCATCAGTGGGACAGAGAAAGAGACCCAGTACTTC.

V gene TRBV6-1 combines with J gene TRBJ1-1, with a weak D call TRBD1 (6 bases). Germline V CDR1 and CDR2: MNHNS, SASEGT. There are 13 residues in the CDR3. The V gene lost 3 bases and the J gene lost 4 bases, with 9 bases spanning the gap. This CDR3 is CASSDDRTTEAFF. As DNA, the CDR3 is TGTGCCAGCAGTGATGACAGGACCACTGAAGCTTTCTTT.

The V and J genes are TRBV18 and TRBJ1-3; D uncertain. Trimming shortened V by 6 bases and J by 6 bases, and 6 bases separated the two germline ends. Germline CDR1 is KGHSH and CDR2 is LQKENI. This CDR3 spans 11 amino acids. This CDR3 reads CASSPENTIYF. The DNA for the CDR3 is TGTGCCAGCTCCCCGGAAAACACCATATATTTT. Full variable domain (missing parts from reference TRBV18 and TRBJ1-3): NAGVMQNPRHLVRRRGQEARLRCSPMKGHSHVYWYRQLPEEGLKFMVYLQKENIIDESGMPKERFSAEFPKEGPSILRIQQVVRGDSAAYFCASSPENTIYFGEGSWLTVV.

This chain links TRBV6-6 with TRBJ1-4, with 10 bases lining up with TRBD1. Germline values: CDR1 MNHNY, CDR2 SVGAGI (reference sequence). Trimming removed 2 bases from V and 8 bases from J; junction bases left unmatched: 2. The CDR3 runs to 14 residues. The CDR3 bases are TGTGCCAGCAGTTACGACAGGGGGCAGGAAAAACTGTTTTTT. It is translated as CASSYDRGQEKLFF.

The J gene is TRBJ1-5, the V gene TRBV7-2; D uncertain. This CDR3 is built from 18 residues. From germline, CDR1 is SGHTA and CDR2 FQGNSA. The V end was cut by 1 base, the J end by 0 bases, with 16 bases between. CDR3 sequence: CASSLGIRERDSNQPQHF. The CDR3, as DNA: TGTGCCAGCAGCTTAGGTATCCGGGAACGTGATAGCAATCAGCCCCAGCATTTT. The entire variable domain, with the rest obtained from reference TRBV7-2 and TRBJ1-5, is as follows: GAGVSQSPSNKVTEKGKDVELRCDPISGHTALYWYRQSLGQGLEFLIYFQGNSAPDKSGLPSDRFSAERTGGSVSTLTIQRTQQEDSAVYLCASSLGIRERDSNQPQHFGDGTRLSIL.

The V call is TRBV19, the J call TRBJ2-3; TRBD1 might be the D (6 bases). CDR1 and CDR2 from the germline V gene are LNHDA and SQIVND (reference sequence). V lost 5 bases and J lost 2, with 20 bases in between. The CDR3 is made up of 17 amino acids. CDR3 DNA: TGTGCCAGTAGTCAAAAACCAACAGGGAAAGCCACAGATACGCAGTATTTT. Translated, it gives CASSQKPTGKATDTQYF.

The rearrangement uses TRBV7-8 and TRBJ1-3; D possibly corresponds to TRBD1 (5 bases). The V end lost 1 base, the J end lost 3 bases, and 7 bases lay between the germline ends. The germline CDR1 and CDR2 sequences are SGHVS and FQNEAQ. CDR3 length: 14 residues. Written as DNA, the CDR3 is TGTGCCAGCAGCTTAGGGGGGAATGGAAACACCATATATTTT. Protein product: CASSLGGNGNTIYF. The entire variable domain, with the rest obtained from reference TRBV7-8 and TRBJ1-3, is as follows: GAGVSQSPRYKVAKRGQDVALRCDPISGHVSLFWYQQALGQGPEFLTYFQNEAQLDKSGLPSDRFFAERPEGSVSTLKIQRTQQEDSAVYLCASSLGGNGNTIYFGEGSWLTVV.

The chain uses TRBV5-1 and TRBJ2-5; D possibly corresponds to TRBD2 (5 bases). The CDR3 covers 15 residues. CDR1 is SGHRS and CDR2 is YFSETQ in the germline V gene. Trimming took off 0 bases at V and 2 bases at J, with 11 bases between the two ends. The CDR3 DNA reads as TGCGCCAGCAGCTTGGTCCTGGGAGATCAAGAGACCCAGTACTTC. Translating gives CASSLVLGDQETQYF.

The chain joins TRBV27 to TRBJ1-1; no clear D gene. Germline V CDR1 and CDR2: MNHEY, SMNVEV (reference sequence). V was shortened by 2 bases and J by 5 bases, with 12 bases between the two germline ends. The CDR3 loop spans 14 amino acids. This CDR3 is CASSLMGLRTEAFF. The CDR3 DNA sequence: TGTGCCAGCAGTTTAATGGGATTAAGAACTGAAGCTTTCTTT.

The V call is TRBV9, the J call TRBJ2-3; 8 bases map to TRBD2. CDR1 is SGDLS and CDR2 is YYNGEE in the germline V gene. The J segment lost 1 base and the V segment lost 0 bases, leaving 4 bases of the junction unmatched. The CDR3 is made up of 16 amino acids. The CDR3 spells CASSVDFSGGTDTQYF. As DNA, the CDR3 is TGTGCCAGCAGCGTAGATTTTAGCGGGGGCACAGATACGCAGTATTTT.

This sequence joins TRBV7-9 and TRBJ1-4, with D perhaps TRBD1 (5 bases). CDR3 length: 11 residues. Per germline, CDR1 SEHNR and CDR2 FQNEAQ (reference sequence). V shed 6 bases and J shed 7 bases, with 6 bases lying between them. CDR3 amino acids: CASSGAEKLFF. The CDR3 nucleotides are TGTGCCAGCAGTGGGGCTGAAAAACTGTTTTTT.

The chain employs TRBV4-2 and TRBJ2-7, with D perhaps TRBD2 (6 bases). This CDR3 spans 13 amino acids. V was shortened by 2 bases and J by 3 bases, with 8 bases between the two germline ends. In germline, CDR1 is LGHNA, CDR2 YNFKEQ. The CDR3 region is CASSQSGFYEQYF. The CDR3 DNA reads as TGTGCCAGCAGCCAAAGCGGGTTCTACGAGCAGTACTTC.

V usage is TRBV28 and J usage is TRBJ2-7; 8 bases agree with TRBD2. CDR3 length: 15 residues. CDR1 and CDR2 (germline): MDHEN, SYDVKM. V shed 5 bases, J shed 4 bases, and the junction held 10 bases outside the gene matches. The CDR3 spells CASSPSTGGRYEQYF. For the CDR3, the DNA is TGTGCCAGCAGTCCCTCTACGGGAGGGAGATACGAGCAGTACTTC.

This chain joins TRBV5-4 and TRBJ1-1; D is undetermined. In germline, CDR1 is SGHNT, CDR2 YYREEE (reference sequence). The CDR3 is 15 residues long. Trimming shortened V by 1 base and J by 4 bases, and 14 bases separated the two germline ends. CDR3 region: CASSLSGDLGTEAFF. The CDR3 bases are TGTGCCAGCAGCTTGTCGGGCGACTTGGGCACTGAAGCTTTCTTT.

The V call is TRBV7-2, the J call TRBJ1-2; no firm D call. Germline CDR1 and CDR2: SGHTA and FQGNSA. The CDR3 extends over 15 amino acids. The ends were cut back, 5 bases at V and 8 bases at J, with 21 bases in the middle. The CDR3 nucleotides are TGTGCCAGCAGCCTCGACCGTGGAGGATCAGGAGGCTACACCTTC. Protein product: CASSLDRGGSGGYTF. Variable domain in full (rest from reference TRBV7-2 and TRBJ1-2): GAGVSQSPSNKVTEKGKDVELRCDPISGHTALYWYRQSLGQGLEFLIYFQGNSAPDKSGLPSDRFSAERTGGSVSTLTIQRTQQEDSAVYLCASSLDRGGSGGYTFGSGTRLTVV.

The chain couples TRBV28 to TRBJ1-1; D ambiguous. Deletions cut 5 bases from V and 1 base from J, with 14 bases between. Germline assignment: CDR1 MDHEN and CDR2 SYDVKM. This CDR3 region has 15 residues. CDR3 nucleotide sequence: TGTGCCAGCAGTGTATTGACACCATCGAACACTGAAGCTTTCTTT. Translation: CASSVLTPSNTEAFF.

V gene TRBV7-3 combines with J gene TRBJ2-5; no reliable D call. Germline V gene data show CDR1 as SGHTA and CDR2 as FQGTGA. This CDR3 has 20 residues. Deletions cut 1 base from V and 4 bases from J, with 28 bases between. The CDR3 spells CASSLIEATIQNLIRETQYF. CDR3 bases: TGTGCCAGCAGCTTAATTGAGGCAACCATTCAAAACCTCATTAGAGAGACCCAGTACTTC.

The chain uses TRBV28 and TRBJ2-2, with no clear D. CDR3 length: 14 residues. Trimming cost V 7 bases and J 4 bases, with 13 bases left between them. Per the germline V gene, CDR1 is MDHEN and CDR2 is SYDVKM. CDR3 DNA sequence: TGTGCCAGCACCACTTTTACGATCACCGGGGAGCTGTTTTTT. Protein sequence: CASTTFTITGELFF.